Listed here are 6 T cell receptor beta chains from one sample, sequenced in a study of OX40 agonist ivuxolimab in advanced cancers. Libraries were prepared by immunoSEQ multiplex PCR; TCRdb keeps only in-frame clonotypes and omits some of them. The table includes tens of thousands of clones, around 80% detected once. This specimen was CD4+ or CD8+ T cells sorted from blood, taken in a trial of the OX40 agonist ivuxolimab. All receptors come from an adult with an advanced solid tumor such as melanoma, head and neck, liver or kidney cancer.

The rearrangement uses TRBV7-2 and TRBJ2-7; no definite D call. CDR3 length: 13 amino acids. V lost 7 bases to trimming and J lost 2 bases, with 12 bases between them. Per germline, CDR1 SGHTA and CDR2 FQGNSA. CDR3 amino acids: CASIDHAAYEQYF. The CDR3 nucleotides read TGTGCCAGCATCGACCACGCCGCCTACGAGCAGTACTTC.

The chain has TRBV15 and TRBJ2-5, with D hard to call. CDR3 length equals 11 residues. Germline V gene data show CDR1 as LNHNV and CDR2 as YYDKDF (reference sequence). V shed 8 bases and J shed 3 bases, with 7 bases lying between them. The CDR3: CATQWKETQYF. The CDR3 DNA follows: TGTGCCACCCAGTGGAAAGAGACCCAGTACTTC.

The chain has TRBV18 and TRBJ1-5; D remains unclear. With 4 bases removed from V and 2 bases from J, the gap between germline ends came to 9 bases. The germline V gene has CDR1 KGHSH and CDR2 LQKENI. The CDR3 extends over 14 amino acids. CDR3 sequence (DNA): TGTGCCAGCTCACGCCGGGAGGGCAATCAGCCCCAGCATTTT. Protein: CASSRREGNQPQHF.

This clone was seen a handful of times. The chain recombines TRBV19 with TRBJ1-1; D possibly corresponds to TRBD1 (6 bases). The V gene's germline CDR1 is LNHDA and CDR2 SQIVND (reference sequence). V lost 3 bases to trimming and J lost 0 bases, with 11 bases between them. This CDR3 has 15 residues. CDR3 sequence: CASSIARGVNTEAFF. Here the CDR3 DNA reads TGTGCCAGTAGTATTGCTAGGGGGGTGAACACTGAAGCTTTCTTT.

The rearrangement links TRBV10-3 to TRBJ2-6; possibly TRBD2 for D (5 bases). The CDR3 is made up of 20 amino acids. Germline V gene lookup returns CDR1 ENHRY and CDR2 SYGVKD. Trimming cost V 0 bases and J 2 bases, with 20 bases left between them. CDR3 region: CAISESKSSRTEAGANVLTF. The CDR3 DNA sequence: TGTGCCATCAGTGAGTCGAAAAGTTCAAGGACGGAGGCTGGGGCCAACGTCCTGACTTTC.

The chain uses TRBV19 and TRBJ2-7, with a possible D match to TRBD1 (5 bases). Germline values: CDR1 LNHDA, CDR2 SQIVND (reference sequence). The V end was cut by 6 bases, the J end by 1 base, with 13 bases between. The CDR3 is 14 residues long. CDR3 loop: CASRSWGQSYEQYF. The CDR3 DNA sequence: TGTGCCAGTAGGTCCTGGGGCCAATCCTACGAGCAGTACTTC.